This T cell receptor beta chain was identified during a study of Ad26.COV2.S vaccination and SARS-CoV-2 variants. As for the study in general: Intramuscularly, Ad26.COV2.S was given either once or twice, 56 days apart.

This CDR3 is built from 13 residues. Looked up from germline, CDR1 is SGDLS and CDR2 is YYNGEE. Losses at the gene ends were 2 bases for V and 7 bases for J; bases not matched to a gene: 5. Sequencing used immunoSEQ multiplex PCR; TCRdb keeps in-frame clones, though not all of them. The sample lists a few hundred thousand clones; around 86% were seen once. General study results and limits: The study found higher spike-specific TCR breadth in vaccine than placebo recipients.

Stated treatment: over 15 received Ad26.COV2.S at low or high dose, single or two shots; a few received placebo; per-sample allocation not given. At day 63 after the first vaccine or placebo injection, samples were drawn. As its vector, the vaccine had Ad26, which expressed Wuhan-strain SARS-CoV-2 spike. Concerning this clone: Its matching antigen is unknown.

This clonotype was sampled from a person between 18 and 60 years old who received the Ad26.COV2.S COVID-19 vaccine or a placebo. The sequencing here drew on peripheral blood, taken in a trial of Ad26.COV2.S vaccine versus placebo. The V call is TRBV9, the J call TRBJ1-2; TRBD1 matches 7 bases. The CDR3 DNA sequence: TGTGCCAGCAGCGTGTTACAGGGGCTTGGCTACACCTTC. Amino acid sequence: CASSVLQGLGYTF. Together with reference TRBV9 and TRBJ1-2, the CDR3 gives the full variable domain: DSGVTQTPKHLITATGQRVTLRCSPRSGDLSVYWYQQSLDQGLQFLIQYYNGEERAKGNILERFSAQQFPDLHSELNLSSLELGDSALYFCASSVLQGLGYTFGSGTRLTVV.